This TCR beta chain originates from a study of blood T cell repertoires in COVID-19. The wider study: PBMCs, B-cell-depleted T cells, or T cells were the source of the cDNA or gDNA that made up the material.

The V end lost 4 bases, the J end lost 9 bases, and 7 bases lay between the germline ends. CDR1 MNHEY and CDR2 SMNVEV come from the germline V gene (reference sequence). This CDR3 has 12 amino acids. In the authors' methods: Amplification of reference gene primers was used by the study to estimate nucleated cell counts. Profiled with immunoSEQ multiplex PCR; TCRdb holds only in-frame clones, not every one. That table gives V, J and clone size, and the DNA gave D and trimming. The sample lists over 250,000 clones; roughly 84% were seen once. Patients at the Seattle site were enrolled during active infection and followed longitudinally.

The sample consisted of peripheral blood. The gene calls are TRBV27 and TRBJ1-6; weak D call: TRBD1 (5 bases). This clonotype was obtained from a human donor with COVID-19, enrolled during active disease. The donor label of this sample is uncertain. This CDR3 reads CASSSTGSPLHF. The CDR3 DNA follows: TGTGCCAGCAGTTCAACAGGTTCACCCCTCCACTTT.